This TCR beta chain was identified in a study of cytomegalovirus exposure and HLA in healthy donors. Study outcomes and limitations: CMV antigen specificity was confirmed in vitro for three CMV-associated chains.

On this clone itself: Its cognate antigen is unknown.

Data came from immunoSEQ multiplex PCR; TCRdb stores just in-frame clones and leaves some out. The sample carries 90,000 to 120,000 clones, 90% to 97% recorded once. The sample was PBMCs. This receptor was identified in a young woman in good health and CMV-seronegative.

The CDR3 DNA reads TGTGCCAGCAATCGCGGGGAGACCACAGCGGAGACCCAGTACTTC. The encoded protein is CASNRGETTAETQYF. This chain joins TRBV9 and TRBJ2-5; possible D gene TRBD2, 6 bases. The CDR3 contains 15 residues. V lost 6 bases, J lost 5 bases, and 20 bases lay in between. Germline CDR1 SGDLS, CDR2 YYNGEE.